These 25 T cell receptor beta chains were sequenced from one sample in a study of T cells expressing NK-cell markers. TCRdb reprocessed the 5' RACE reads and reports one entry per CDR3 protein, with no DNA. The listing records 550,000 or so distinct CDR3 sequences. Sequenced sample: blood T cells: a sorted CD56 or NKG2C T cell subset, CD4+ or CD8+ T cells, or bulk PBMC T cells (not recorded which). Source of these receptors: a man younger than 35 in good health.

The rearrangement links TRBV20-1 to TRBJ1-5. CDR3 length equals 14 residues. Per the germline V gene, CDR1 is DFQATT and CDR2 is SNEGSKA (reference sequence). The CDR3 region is CSATQPALGQPQHF.

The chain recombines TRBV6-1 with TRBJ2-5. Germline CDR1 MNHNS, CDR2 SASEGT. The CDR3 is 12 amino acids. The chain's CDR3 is CASSVNRETQYF.

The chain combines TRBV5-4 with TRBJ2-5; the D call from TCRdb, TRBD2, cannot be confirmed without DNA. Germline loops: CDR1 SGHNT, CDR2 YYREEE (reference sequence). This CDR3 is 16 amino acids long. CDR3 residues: CASSLDTAGGQETQYF.

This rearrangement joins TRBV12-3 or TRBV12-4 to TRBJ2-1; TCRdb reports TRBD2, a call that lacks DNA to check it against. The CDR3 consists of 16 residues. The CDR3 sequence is CASSLHLSGRGDEQFF.

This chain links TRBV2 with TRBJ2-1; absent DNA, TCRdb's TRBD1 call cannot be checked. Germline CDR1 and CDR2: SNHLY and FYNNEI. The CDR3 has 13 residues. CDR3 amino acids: CASSEAGVHEQFF.

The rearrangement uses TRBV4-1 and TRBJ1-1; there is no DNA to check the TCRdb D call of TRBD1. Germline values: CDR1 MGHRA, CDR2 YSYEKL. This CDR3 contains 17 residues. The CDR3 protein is CASSQVANRGHDTEAFF.

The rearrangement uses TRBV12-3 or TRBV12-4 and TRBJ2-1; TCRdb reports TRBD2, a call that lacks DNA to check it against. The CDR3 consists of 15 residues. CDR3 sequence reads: CASPGTASGTGEQFF.

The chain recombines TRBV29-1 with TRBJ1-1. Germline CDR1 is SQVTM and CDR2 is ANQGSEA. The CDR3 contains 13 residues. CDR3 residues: CSVDPGGGTEAFF.

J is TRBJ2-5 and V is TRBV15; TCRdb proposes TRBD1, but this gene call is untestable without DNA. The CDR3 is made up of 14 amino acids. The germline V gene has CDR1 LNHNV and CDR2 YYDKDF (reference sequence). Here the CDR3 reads CATSRGSGGETQYF.

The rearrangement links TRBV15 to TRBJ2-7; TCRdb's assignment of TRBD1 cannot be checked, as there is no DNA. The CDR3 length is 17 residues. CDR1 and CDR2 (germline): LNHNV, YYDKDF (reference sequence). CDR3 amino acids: CATSRDGGGGAKYEQYF.

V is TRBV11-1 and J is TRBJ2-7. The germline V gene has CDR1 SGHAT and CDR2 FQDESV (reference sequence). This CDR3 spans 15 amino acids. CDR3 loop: CASSQRLNPYYEQYF.

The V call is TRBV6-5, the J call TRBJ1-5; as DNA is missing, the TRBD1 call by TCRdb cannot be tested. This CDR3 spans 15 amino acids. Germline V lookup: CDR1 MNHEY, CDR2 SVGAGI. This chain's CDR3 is CASSPSSGRGAPQHF.

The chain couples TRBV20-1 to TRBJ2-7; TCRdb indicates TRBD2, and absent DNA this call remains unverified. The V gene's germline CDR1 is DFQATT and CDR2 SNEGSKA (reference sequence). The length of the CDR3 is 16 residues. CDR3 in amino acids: CSARVFGGRGFYEQYF.

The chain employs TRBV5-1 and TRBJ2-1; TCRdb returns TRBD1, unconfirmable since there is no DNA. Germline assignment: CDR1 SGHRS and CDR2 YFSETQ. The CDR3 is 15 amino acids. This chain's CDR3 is CASRGGSHSYNEQFF.

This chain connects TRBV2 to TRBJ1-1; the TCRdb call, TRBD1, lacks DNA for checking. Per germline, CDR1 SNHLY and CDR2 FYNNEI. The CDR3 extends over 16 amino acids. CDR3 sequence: CASSERGSQHDGEAFF.

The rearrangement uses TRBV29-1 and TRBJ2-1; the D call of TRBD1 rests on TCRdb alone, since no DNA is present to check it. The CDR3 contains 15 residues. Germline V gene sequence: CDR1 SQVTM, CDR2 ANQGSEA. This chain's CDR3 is CSVDYVAALYNEQFF.

CDR3 amino acids: CASSSSHSGREQFF. This rearrangement joins TRBV27 to TRBJ2-1; TCRdb outputs TRBD2, but without DNA this stays unchecked. The CDR3 sequence is 14 residues long. Germline V gene lookup returns CDR1 MNHEY and CDR2 SMNVEV (reference sequence).

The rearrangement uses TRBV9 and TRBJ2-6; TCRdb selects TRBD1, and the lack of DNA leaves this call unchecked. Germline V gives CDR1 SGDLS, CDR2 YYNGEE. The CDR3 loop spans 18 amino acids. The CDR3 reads CASSVEDRPLSGANVLTF.

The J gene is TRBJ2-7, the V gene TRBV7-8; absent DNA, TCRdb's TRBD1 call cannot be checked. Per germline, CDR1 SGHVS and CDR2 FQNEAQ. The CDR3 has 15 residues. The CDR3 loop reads CASSLMGQAGYEQYF.

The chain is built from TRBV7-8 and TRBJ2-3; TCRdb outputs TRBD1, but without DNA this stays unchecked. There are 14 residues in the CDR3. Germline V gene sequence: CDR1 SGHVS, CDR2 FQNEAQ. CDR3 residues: CASSARGTTDTQYF.

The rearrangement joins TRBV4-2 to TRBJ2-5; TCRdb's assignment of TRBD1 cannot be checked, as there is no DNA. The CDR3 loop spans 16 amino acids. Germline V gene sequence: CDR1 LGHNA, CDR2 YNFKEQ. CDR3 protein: CASSHDAKTGGKTQYF.

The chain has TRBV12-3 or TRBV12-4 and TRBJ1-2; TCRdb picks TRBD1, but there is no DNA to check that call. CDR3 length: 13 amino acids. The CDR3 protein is CASTFRGFYGYTF.

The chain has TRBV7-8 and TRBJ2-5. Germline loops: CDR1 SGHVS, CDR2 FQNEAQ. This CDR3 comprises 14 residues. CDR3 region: CASSLSASQETQYF.

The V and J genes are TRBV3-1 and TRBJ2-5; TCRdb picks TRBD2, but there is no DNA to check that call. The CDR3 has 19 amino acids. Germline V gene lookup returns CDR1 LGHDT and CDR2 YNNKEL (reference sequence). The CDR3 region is CASSQGILAGSGTRETQYF.

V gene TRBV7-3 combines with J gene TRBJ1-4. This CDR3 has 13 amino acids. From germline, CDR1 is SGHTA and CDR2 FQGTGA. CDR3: CASSPHIGEKLFF.